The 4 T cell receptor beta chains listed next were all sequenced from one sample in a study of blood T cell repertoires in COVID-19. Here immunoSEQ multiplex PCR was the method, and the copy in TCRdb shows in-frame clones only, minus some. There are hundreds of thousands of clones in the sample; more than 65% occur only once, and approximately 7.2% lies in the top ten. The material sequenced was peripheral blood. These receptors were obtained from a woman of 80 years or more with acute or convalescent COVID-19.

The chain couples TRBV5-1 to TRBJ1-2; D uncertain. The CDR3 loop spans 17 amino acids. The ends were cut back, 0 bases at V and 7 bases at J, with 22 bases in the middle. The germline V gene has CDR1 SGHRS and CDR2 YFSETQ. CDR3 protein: CASSLDDLAAASGGYTF. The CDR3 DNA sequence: TGCGCCAGCAGCTTGGACGATTTGGCGGCCGCGTCGGGTGGCTACACCTTC.

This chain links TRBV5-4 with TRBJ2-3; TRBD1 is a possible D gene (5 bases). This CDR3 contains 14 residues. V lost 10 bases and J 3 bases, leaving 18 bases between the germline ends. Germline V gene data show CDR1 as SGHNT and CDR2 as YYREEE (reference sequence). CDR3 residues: CALSHPGMTDTQYF. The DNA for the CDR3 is TGTGCCCTCTCCCACCCAGGGATGACAGATACGCAGTATTTT.

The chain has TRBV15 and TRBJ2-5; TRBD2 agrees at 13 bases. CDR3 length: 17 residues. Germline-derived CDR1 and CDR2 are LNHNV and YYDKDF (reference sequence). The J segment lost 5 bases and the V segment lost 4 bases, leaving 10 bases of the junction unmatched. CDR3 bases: TGTGCCACCAGCACCCGACTAGCGGGGGGAGTCGGGGAGACCCAGTACTTC. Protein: CATSTRLAGGVGETQYF.

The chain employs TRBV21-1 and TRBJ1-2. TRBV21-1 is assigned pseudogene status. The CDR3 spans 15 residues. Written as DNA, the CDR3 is TGTGCCAGCAGCCCCCGGAGGGCAGGGCGGAGGGGCTACACCTTC. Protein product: CASSPRRAGRRGYTF.